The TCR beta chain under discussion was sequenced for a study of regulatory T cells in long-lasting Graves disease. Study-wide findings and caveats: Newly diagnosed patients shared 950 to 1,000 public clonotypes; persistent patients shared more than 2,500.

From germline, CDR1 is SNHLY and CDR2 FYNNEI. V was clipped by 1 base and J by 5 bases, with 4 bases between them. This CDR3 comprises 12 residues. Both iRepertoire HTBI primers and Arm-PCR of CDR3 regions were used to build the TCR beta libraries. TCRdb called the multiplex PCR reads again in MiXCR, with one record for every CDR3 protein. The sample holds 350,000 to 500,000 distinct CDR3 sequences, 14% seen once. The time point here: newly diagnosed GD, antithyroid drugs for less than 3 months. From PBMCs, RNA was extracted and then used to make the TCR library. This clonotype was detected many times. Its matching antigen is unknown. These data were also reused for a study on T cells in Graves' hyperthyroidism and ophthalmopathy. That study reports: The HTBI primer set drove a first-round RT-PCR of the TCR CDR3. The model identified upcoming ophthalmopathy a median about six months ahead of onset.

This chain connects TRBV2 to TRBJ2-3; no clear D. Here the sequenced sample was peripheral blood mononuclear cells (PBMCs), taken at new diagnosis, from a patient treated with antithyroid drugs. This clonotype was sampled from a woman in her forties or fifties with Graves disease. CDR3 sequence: CASSEVGDTQYF. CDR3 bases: TGTGCCAGCAGTGAAGTAGGAGATACGCAGTATTTT.